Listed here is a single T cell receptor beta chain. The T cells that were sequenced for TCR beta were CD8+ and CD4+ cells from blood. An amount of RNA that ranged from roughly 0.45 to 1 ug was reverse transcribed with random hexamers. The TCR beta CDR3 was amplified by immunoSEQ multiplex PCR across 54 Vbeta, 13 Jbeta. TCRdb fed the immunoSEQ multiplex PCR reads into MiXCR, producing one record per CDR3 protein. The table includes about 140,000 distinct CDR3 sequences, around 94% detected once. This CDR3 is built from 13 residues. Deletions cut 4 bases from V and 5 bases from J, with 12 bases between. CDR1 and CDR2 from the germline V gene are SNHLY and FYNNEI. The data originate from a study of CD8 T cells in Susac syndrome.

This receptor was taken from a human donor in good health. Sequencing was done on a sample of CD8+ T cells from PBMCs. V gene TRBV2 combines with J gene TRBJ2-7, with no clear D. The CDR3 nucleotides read TGTGCCAGCAGTGCCAGTCTTGGGAACGAGCAGTACTTC. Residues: CASSASLGNEQYF.